These 27 T cell receptor beta chains came from one sample sequenced in a study of cytomegalovirus exposure and HLA in healthy donors. Vbeta (60) and Jbeta (13) primers were used in the PCR. Only in-frame clones appear in the TCRdb table, and some are missing; sequencing was by immunoSEQ multiplex PCR. The profile shows 150,000 to 250,000 clones, approximately 85% of them singletons. Sequenced input: PBMCs. The receptors come from a woman between 50 and 59 years old in good health and CMV-seronegative.

The chain joins TRBV6-5 to TRBJ1-2, with no clear D. Germline assignment: CDR1 MNHEY and CDR2 SVGAGI. CDR3 length: 15 amino acids. The germline V and J ends were trimmed by 2 bases and 2 bases, with 12 bases remaining between them. CDR3: CASSYGGKPNYGYTF. CDR3 sequence (DNA): TGTGCCAGCAGTTACGGCGGGAAACCCAACTATGGCTACACCTTC.

This chain links TRBV5-5 with TRBJ2-7; the D is unclear. This CDR3 contains 13 residues. Trimming removed 6 bases at V and 4 bases at J, with 14 bases between. From germline, CDR1 is SGHKS and CDR2 YYEKEE (reference sequence). The DNA of the CDR3 is TGTGCCAGCACCCGTCTCGCGGAGTACGAGCAGTACTTC. Protein: CASTRLAEYEQYF.

The chain couples TRBV2 to TRBJ2-5, with 9 bases aligning to TRBD2. The J segment lost 5 bases and the V segment lost 6 bases, leaving 7 bases of the junction unmatched. Germline CDR1 and CDR2: SNHLY and FYNNEI. The CDR3 length is 14 residues. DNA for the CDR3: TGTGCCAGCAGACCGGGACTAGCCAAGGAGACCCAGTACTTC. It specifies CASRPGLAKETQYF.

V gene TRBV28 combines with J gene TRBJ2-2; no reliable D call. The CDR3 is 12 residues long. V lost 5 bases and J lost 6, with 7 bases in between. Germline loops: CDR1 MDHEN, CDR2 SYDVKM. CDR3 bases: TGTGCCAGCAGTCCCCTTGCCGGGGAGCTGTTTTTT. Translation gives CASSPLAGELFF.

The chain uses TRBV7-7 and TRBJ1-1, with D perhaps TRBD1 (5 bases). V was shortened by 5 bases and J by 5 bases, with 15 bases between the two germline ends. This CDR3 contains 14 residues. The germline V gene encodes CDR1 SSHAT and CDR2 FNYEAQ (reference sequence). CDR3 coding DNA: TGTGCCAGCAGCGCATTACAGGTGGAGACTGAAGCTTTCTTT. It encodes CASSALQVETEAFF.

This chain connects TRBV19 to TRBJ2-2, with D maybe TRBD2 (6 bases). Germline values: CDR1 LNHDA, CDR2 SQIVND (reference sequence). Between the trimmed V and J ends, which lost 3 bases and 0 bases, there was a span of 11 bases. The CDR3 is made up of 16 amino acids. The CDR3 is CASSMQGGSNTGELFF. CDR3 nucleotide sequence: TGTGCCAGTAGTATGCAGGGAGGTTCGAACACCGGGGAGCTGTTTTTT.

This rearrangement joins TRBV6-6 to TRBJ1-2; 7 bases fit TRBD1. This CDR3 spans 13 amino acids. Germline V gives CDR1 MNHNY, CDR2 SVGAGI (reference sequence). The ends lost 5 bases at V and 3 bases at J; junction bases unmatched: 3. CDR3 nucleotide sequence: TGTGCCAGCAGTCGGCAGGGGGACTATGGCTACACCTTC. Its protein product is CASSRQGDYGYTF.

In regard to this clone: Other DNA sequences within the sample encode an identical CDR3. The chain couples TRBV28 to TRBJ1-4, with 9 bases matching TRBD1. V gave up 6 bases and J gave up 8 bases; unmatched junction bases: 10. The CDR3 sequence is 15 residues long. Germline CDR1 MDHEN, CDR2 SYDVKM. CDR3 in DNA: TGTGCCAGCAGCCGGTCCGGGACAGGGAACGAAAAACTGTTTTTT. Protein product: CASSRSGTGNEKLFF.

The chain links TRBV27 to TRBJ2-3, with no clear D. The V end lost 0 bases, the J end lost 6 bases, and 16 bases lay between the germline ends. The CDR3 runs 16 residues. Germline CDR1 reads MNHEY; CDR2 reads SMNVEV (reference sequence). The CDR3 region is CASSLSRSLKADTQYF. In DNA form, the CDR3 reads TGTGCCAGCAGTTTATCGAGGTCCCTCAAAGCGGATACGCAGTATTTT.

CDR3 coding DNA: TGCGCCAGCAGCCTTCAGTACCGGGGACTAGCGGCTTACGAGCAGTACTTC. It codes for CASSLQYRGLAAYEQYF. The rearrangement joins TRBV4-3 to TRBJ2-7; 11 nucleotides match TRBD2. CDR3 length: 17 residues. Germline CDR1 and CDR2: LGHNA and YSLEER. V shed 4 bases, J shed 4 bases, and the junction held 12 bases outside the gene matches.

The chain links TRBV14 to TRBJ2-1; possible D gene TRBD2, 6 bases. This CDR3 is built from 17 residues. Trimming pared 1 base from V and 8 bases from J, leaving 21 bases between. Germline loops: CDR1 SGHDN, CDR2 FVKESK. The CDR3 spells CASSQGSSAGLGDEQFF. CDR3 in DNA: TGTGCCAGCAGCCAAGGTTCCTCGGCGGGGCTGGGGGATGAGCAGTTCTTC.

This chain connects TRBV15 to TRBJ2-1, with 12 bases fitting TRBD2. CDR1 and CDR2 (germline): LNHNV, YYDKDF (reference sequence). The CDR3 covers 21 residues. Unmatched junction bases numbered 15, after V lost 3 bases and J lost 0 bases. The CDR3 spells CATSSFTRTSGDYSSYNEQFF. DNA of the CDR3: TGTGCCACCAGCAGTTTCACCAGGACTAGCGGGGACTATAGCTCCTACAATGAGCAGTTCTTC.

V and J are TRBV5-1 and TRBJ2-7; D uncertain. Deletions cut 1 base from V and 3 bases from J, with 20 bases between. Germline-derived CDR1 and CDR2 are SGHRS and YFSETQ. The CDR3 is 17 amino acids. This chain's CDR3 is CASSLKSFEFAHYEQYF. CDR3 sequence (DNA): TGCGCCAGCAGCTTGAAGTCGTTTGAGTTTGCCCACTACGAGCAGTACTTC.

The V call is TRBV7-2, the J call TRBJ2-4; 8 bases are a match to TRBD2. Germline assignment: CDR1 SGHTA and CDR2 FQGNSA. After removal of 5 bases from V and 0 bases from J, the junction contained 6 bases not matched to a gene. The CDR3 consists of 16 residues. CDR3 amino acids: CASSVTSVLAKNIQYF. Written as DNA, the CDR3 is TGTGCCAGCAGCGTGACTAGCGTTCTAGCCAAAAACATTCAGTACTTC.

The chain's CDR3 is CASSLAGAWETQYF. DNA of the CDR3: TGTGCCAGCAGCTTAGCAGGGGCGTGGGAGACCCAGTACTTC. This chain joins TRBV7-2 and TRBJ2-5, with D possibly TRBD1 on 5 matching bases. Trimming removed 0 bases from V and 5 bases from J, with 10 bases in between. CDR3 length: 14 amino acids. From germline, CDR1 is SGHTA and CDR2 FQGNSA.

The rearrangement joins TRBV6-5 to TRBJ1-3, with a tentative D call TRBD1 (5 bases). CDR3 length: 14 amino acids. CDR1 is MNHEY, CDR2 SVGAGI, per germline. Trimming removed 7 bases from V and 0 bases from J, with 10 bases in between. The chain's CDR3 is CASKRQSSGNTIYF. CDR3 DNA sequence: TGTGCCAGCAAACGACAGAGCTCTGGAAACACCATATATTTT.

The chain joins TRBV28 to TRBJ2-7; 8 nucleotides match TRBD1. Looked up from germline, CDR1 is MDHEN and CDR2 is SYDVKM. The CDR3 extends over 14 amino acids. V lost 8 bases to trimming and J lost 2 bases; unmatched junction nucleotides: 8. CDR3 sequence: CASATGEATYEQYF. The CDR3 nucleotides read TGTGCCAGCGCGACAGGGGAAGCGACCTACGAGCAGTACTTC.

Comments on this clone: At one end the junction does not follow the germline gene, possibly because of a read error. The CDR3 sequence is CASSKEGARNSPLHF. The CDR3 coding sequence is TGTGCCAGCAGCAAAGAGGGGGCCAGGAATTCACCCCTCCACTTT. The chain couples TRBV14 to TRBJ1-6; the match to TRBD1 covers 7 bases. Germline V gene lookup returns CDR1 SGHDN and CDR2 FVKESK. The CDR3 contains 15 residues. Full variable domain (outside the CDR3, taken from reference TRBV14 and TRBJ1-6): EAGVTQFPSHSVIEKGQTVTLRCDPISGHDNLYWYRRVMGKEIKFLLHFVKESKQDESGMPNNRFLAERTGGTYSTLKVQPAELEDSGVYFCASSKEGARNSPLHFGNGTRLTVT.

J is TRBJ2-2 and V is TRBV2; D is perhaps TRBD1 (6 bases). Trimming removed 10 bases from V and 0 bases from J, with 12 bases in between. This CDR3 is 14 amino acids long. CDR1 SNHLY and CDR2 FYNNEI come from the germline V gene. The DNA for the CDR3 is TGTGCCACCTCCGGGACATCGAACACCGGGGAGCTGTTTTTT. Protein: CATSGTSNTGELFF.

The rearrangement links TRBV28 to TRBJ2-3; a possible D gene is TRBD1 (5 bases). The CDR3 covers 12 residues. Trimming shortened V by 4 bases and J by 5 bases, and 7 bases separated the two germline ends. CDR1 MDHEN and CDR2 SYDVKM come from the germline V gene. This CDR3 is CASSSGLDTQYF. The DNA of the CDR3 is TGTGCCAGCAGTTCAGGGTTAGATACGCAGTATTTT.

The gene calls are TRBV13 and TRBJ2-2, with TRBD2 identical over 14 bases. V lost 4 bases and J lost 5; bases outside the gene matches: 3. The CDR3 spans 16 residues. Germline-derived CDR1 and CDR2 are PRHDT and FYEKMQ (reference sequence). CDR3 DNA sequence: TGTGCCAGCAGCTGGGGACTAGCGGGAGATACCGGGGAGCTGTTTTTT. This encodes CASSWGLAGDTGELFF.

The rearrangement uses TRBV7-7 and TRBJ2-3, with TRBD1 as a possible D gene (5 bases). Germline lookup yields CDR1 SSHAT and CDR2 FNYEAQ (reference sequence). CDR3 length: 13 residues. V gave up 2 bases and J gave up 6 bases, with 9 bases separating them. The CDR3: CASSLISGDTQYF. The CDR3 coding sequence is TGTGCCAGCAGCTTAATTTCAGGGGATACGCAGTATTTT.

J is TRBJ2-3 and V is TRBV7-8; possibly TRBD2 for D (6 bases). CDR1 and CDR2 from the germline V gene are SGHVS and FQNEAQ. CDR3 length: 15 amino acids. Trimming pared 1 base from V and 1 base from J, leaving 9 bases between. The CDR3 reads CASSLGPSGTDTQYF. The CDR3 DNA is TGTGCCAGCAGCTTAGGCCCTAGCGGCACAGATACGCAGTATTTT.

The rearrangement links TRBV7-6 to TRBJ2-7, with TRBD1 matching 11 bases. This CDR3 has 17 amino acids. Trimming at V came to 2 bases and at J to 4 bases, leaving 10 bases not matched to a gene. Germline-derived CDR1 and CDR2 are SGHVS and FNYEAQ. The CDR3 DNA reads as TGTGCCAGCAGCTTACGGCCCCCAGGGACAGGGGGATACGAGCAGTACTTC. This encodes CASSLRPPGTGGYEQYF.

The chain carries TRBV15 and TRBJ2-7, with 12 positions matching TRBD2. There are 15 residues in the CDR3. The junction had 6 bases not matched to a gene; V was cut back by 4 bases and J by 5 bases. In germline, CDR1 is LNHNV, CDR2 YYDKDF (reference sequence). In DNA, the CDR3 is TGTGCCACCAGCACCGGCAGGACTAGCGGGGACGAGCAGTACTTC. Translation: CATSTGRTSGDEQYF. Together with reference TRBV15 and TRBJ2-7, the CDR3 gives the full variable domain: DAMVIQNPRYQVTQFGKPVTLSCSQTLNHNVMYWYQQKSSQAPKLLFHYYDKDFNNEADTPDNFQSRRPNTSFCFLDIRSPGLGDTAMYLCATSTGRTSGDEQYFGPGTRLTVT.

The chain combines TRBV14 with TRBJ2-1; 7 positions match TRBD2. Germline assignment: CDR1 SGHDN and CDR2 FVKESK. The V segment lost 4 bases and the J segment 4 bases; nucleotides outside the gene matches: 10. The CDR3 is 16 residues long. The CDR3 is CASSPTSSGPYNEQFF. Written as DNA, the CDR3 is TGTGCCAGCAGCCCTACGTCTAGCGGCCCTTACAATGAGCAGTTCTTC.

This chain uses TRBV29-1 with TRBJ2-1, with 9 bases aligning to TRBD2. V shed 6 bases, J shed 6 bases, and the junction held 9 bases outside the gene matches. The CDR3 covers 14 residues. Germline lookup yields CDR1 SQVTM and CDR2 ANQGSEA. This chain's CDR3 is CSVLSGSGGNEQFF. The DNA for the CDR3 is TGCAGCGTCCTTAGCGGGAGCGGCGGCAATGAGCAGTTCTTC.